The 32 T cell receptor beta chains below all came from one sample that was sequenced in a study of regulatory T cells in long-lasting Graves disease. Sequencing libraries for TCR beta were prepared with iRepertoire HTBI primers and Arm-PCR of CDR3 regions. TCRdb re-analysed the multiplex PCR reads in MiXCR, keeping a single row per CDR3 protein. The repertoire holds 430,000 or so distinct CDR3 sequences, with 21% as singletons. Time point: persistent/refractory GD, antithyroid drugs over 5 years with positive TRAb. Construction of the TCR library relied on RNA isolated from PBMCs. Source: peripheral blood mononuclear cells (PBMCs), taken when the disease was refractory, from a patient treated with antithyroid drugs. These receptors all stem from a female donor with Graves disease.

This clonotype was observed at least ten times. The chain has TRBV27 and TRBJ2-7, with 9 positions matching TRBD1. This CDR3 is built from 13 residues. V shed 11 bases, J shed 5 bases, and the junction held 10 bases outside the gene matches. In germline, CDR1 is MNHEY, CDR2 SMNVEV (reference sequence). This CDR3 reads CAGRDRDPHEQYF. CDR3 DNA: TGTGCCGGCCGGGACAGGGATCCCCACGAGCAGTACTTC.

This chain links TRBV7-2 with TRBJ2-1, with D perhaps matching TRBD2 (5 bases). The CDR3 is 15 residues long. The germline V and J ends were trimmed by 5 bases and 7 bases, with 18 bases remaining between them. The germline V gene has CDR1 SGHTA and CDR2 FQGNSA. The CDR3 DNA reads TGTGCCAGCAGCGGTATGAACACAAGGACTAATGAGCAGTTCTTC. Protein: CASSGMNTRTNEQFF. The full variable domain, completed using reference TRBV7-2 and TRBJ2-1, is GAGVSQSPSNKVTEKGKDVELRCDPISGHTALYWYRQSLGQGLEFLIYFQGNSAPDKSGLPSDRFSAERTGGSVSTLTIQRTQQEDSAVYLCASSGMNTRTNEQFFGPGTRLTVL.

This clonotype was observed many times. This chain links TRBV11-2 with TRBJ1-1, with D hard to call. The CDR3 is made up of 16 amino acids. Per germline, CDR1 SGHAT and CDR2 FQNNGV. Trimming stripped 0 bases from V and 7 bases from J, with 18 bases between. The CDR3 coding sequence is TGTGCCAGCAGCTTAGATAGCGCCAGTGCGGAAGTTGAAGCTTTCTTT. Translation gives CASSLDSASAEVEAFF.

Concerning this clonotype itself: This may be a read error: a much more frequent sequence differs by one nucleotide. The chain has TRBV6-2 or TRBV6-3 and TRBJ2-2; 9 nucleotides align to TRBD2. Germline lookup yields CDR1 MNHEY and CDR2 SVGEGT. Trimming removed 6 bases from V and 7 bases from J; junction bases left unmatched: 9. CDR3 length equals 15 residues. The CDR3 is CASRPSGTAIGELFF. The DNA of the CDR3 is TGTGCCAGCAGACCTAGCGGGACGGCGATCGGGGAGCTGTTTTTT.

This clonotype has a handful of counts. The CDR3 DNA reads as TGTGCCAGCAGCCCACATGGGACAGGCGGGAGTAGTGAGCAGTACTTC. It encodes CASSPHGTGGSSEQYF. The chain has TRBV9 and TRBJ2-7, with a tentative D call TRBD1 (8 bases). Between the trimmed V and J ends, which lost 4 bases and 7 bases, there was a span of 24 bases. The CDR3 is 16 residues long. CDR1 is SGDLS, CDR2 YYNGEE, per germline.

This clonotype was seen at least ten times. This chain uses TRBV15 with TRBJ1-5; 7 nucleotides line up with TRBD1. The trim removed 3 bases at V and 5 bases at J, leaving 13 bases unmatched. The CDR3 runs to 17 residues. Germline V gene data show CDR1 as LNHNV and CDR2 as YYDKDF (reference sequence). The CDR3 DNA sequence: TGTGCCACCAGCAGGGGGTCGGACAGGTCGGGGGATCAGCCCCAGCATTTT. Protein product: CATSRGSDRSGDQPQHF.

Many counts were recorded for this clonotype. The V call is TRBV6-1, the J call TRBJ1-1, with D unresolved. V lost 4 bases and J 1 base, leaving 10 bases between the germline ends. CDR3 length: 14 amino acids. Germline values: CDR1 MNHNS, CDR2 SASEGT. This CDR3 is CASSGFRQNTEAFF. CDR3 sequence (DNA): TGTGCCAGCAGTGGGTTTCGACAGAACACTGAAGCTTTCTTT.

In DNA form, the CDR3 reads TGTGCCAGCAGTGTAACCGGGACTACAAATGAGCAGTTCTTC. As protein: CASSVTGTTNEQFF. This chain uses TRBV28 with TRBJ2-1, with 7 positions matching TRBD2. This CDR3 is built from 14 residues. CDR1 and CDR2 from the germline V gene are MDHEN and SYDVKM. V was pared by 5 bases and J by 7 bases, with 8 bases of the junction left unmatched. The entire variable domain, with the rest obtained from reference TRBV28 and TRBJ2-1, is as follows: DVKVTQSSRYLVKRTGEKVFLECVQDMDHENMFWYRQDPGLGLRLIYFSYDVKMKEKGDIPEGYSVSREKKERFSLILESASTNQTSMYLCASSVTGTTNEQFFGPGTRLTVL.

This clonotype was detected a few times. The CDR3 DNA reads TGCGCCAGCAGCTTGGCGGCGGACATTACCGGGGAGCTGTTTTTT. Protein: CASSLAADITGELFF. The genes are TRBV5-1 and TRBJ2-2, with D perhaps matching TRBD1 (5 bases). The CDR3 contains 15 residues. Germline CDR1 SGHRS, CDR2 YFSETQ. The V gene lost 0 bases and the J gene lost 5 bases, with 11 bases spanning the gap.

The CDR3 sequence: CASSRPGLAGYEQYF. The DNA for the CDR3 is TGTGCCAGCAGCCGCCCCGGACTAGCGGGATACGAGCAGTACTTC. The chain joins TRBV5-6 to TRBJ2-7, with TRBD2 matching 12 bases. The length of the CDR3 is 15 residues. The germline V gene has CDR1 SGHDT and CDR2 YYEEEE. Trimming cost V 4 bases and J 4 bases; bases outside gene matches: 6.

The sample holds a few counts of this clonotype. This rearrangement joins TRBV20-1 to TRBJ2-6; TRBD1 matches at 7 bases. Germline V gene lookup returns CDR1 DFQATT and CDR2 SNEGSKA (reference sequence). The V and J ends lost 3 bases and 4 bases, in that order; junction bases with no gene match: 9. The CDR3 loop spans 16 amino acids. CDR3: CSARRDRSSGANVLTF. The DNA for the CDR3 is TGCAGTGCTAGGAGGGACAGATCATCAGGGGCCAACGTCCTGACTTTC.

The V call is TRBV6-1, the J call TRBJ2-3; TRBD2 is a possible D gene (5 bases). This CDR3 region has 14 residues. Germline values: CDR1 MNHNS, CDR2 SASEGT. The V end was cut by 5 bases, the J end by 4 bases, with 13 bases between. The chain's CDR3 is CASSMRGLADTQYF. CDR3 coding DNA: TGTGCCAGCAGTATGCGCGGGCTCGCAGATACGCAGTATTTT.

This clonotype was detected ten times or more. The chain has TRBV2 and TRBJ1-6; a weak D match, TRBD1 (6 bases). CDR1 and CDR2 (germline): SNHLY, FYNNEI. Trimming stripped 3 bases from V and 3 bases from J, with 15 bases between. This CDR3 spans 17 amino acids. DNA of the CDR3: TGTGCCAGCAGTGATAGGTTTGAGGGGGACTATAATTCACCCCTCCACTTT. Translation: CASSDRFEGDYNSPLHF.

This clonotype was picked up many times. The gene calls are TRBV10-3 and TRBJ2-7; 8 positions match TRBD1. J lost 1 base, V lost 5 bases, and 7 bases had no gene match. Germline V CDR1 and CDR2: ENHRY, SYGVKD. The CDR3 covers 15 residues. The CDR3 protein is CAISSRDRSSYEQYF. CDR3 DNA: TGTGCCATCAGTAGCCGGGACAGGTCATCCTACGAGCAGTACTTC.

This clonotype appeared a few times. The rearrangement joins TRBV25-1 to TRBJ1-1; D not resolved. The CDR3 sequence is 13 residues long. Germline V lookup: CDR1 MGHDK, CDR2 SYGVNS. With 7 bases removed from V and 7 bases from J, the gap between germline ends came to 16 bases. The CDR3 nucleotides read TGTGCCAGCACGTCGGGCCCCGCGGGTGAAGCTTTCTTT. It is translated as CASTSGPAGEAFF.

This rearrangement joins TRBV6-2 or TRBV6-3 to TRBJ1-4, with D unclear. Trimming took 5 bases from V and 3 from J, leaving 19 bases between them. This CDR3 region has 17 residues. Per germline, CDR1 MNHEY and CDR2 SVGEGT. CDR3 sequence: CASSALLGGGSNEKLFF. CDR3 in DNA: TGTGCCAGCAGTGCACTGTTGGGCGGAGGCTCTAATGAAAAACTGTTTTTT.

This clonotype has ten or more counts. The chain uses TRBV28 and TRBJ2-7; 8 nucleotides line up with TRBD1. V was pared by 5 bases and J by 3 bases, with 12 bases of the junction left unmatched. This CDR3 has 16 amino acids. Per the germline V gene, CDR1 is MDHEN and CDR2 is SYDVKM. This chain's CDR3 is CASSRMTRDRIYEQYF. The CDR3 DNA sequence: TGTGCCAGCAGTCGGATGACCCGGGACAGGATCTACGAGCAGTACTTC. The entire variable domain, with the rest obtained from reference TRBV28 and TRBJ2-7, is as follows: DVKVTQSSRYLVKRTGEKVFLECVQDMDHENMFWYRQDPGLGLRLIYFSYDVKMKEKGDIPEGYSVSREKKERFSLILESASTNQTSMYLCASSRMTRDRIYEQYFGPGTRLTVT.

This clonotype was counted ten times or more. V and J are TRBV28 and TRBJ2-7; 11 positions match TRBD2. V shed 4 bases, J shed 1 base, and the junction held 9 bases outside the gene matches. The CDR3 contains 17 residues. Germline assignment: CDR1 MDHEN and CDR2 SYDVKM. The CDR3 DNA reads as TGTGCCAGCAGTTCCTCAAGACTAGCGGGAAATTCCTACGAGCAGTACTTC. This sequence encodes CASSSSRLAGNSYEQYF. The complete variable domain, with remaining parts taken from reference TRBV28 and TRBJ2-7, reads DVKVTQSSRYLVKRTGEKVFLECVQDMDHENMFWYRQDPGLGLRLIYFSYDVKMKEKGDIPEGYSVSREKKERFSLILESASTNQTSMYLCASSSSRLAGNSYEQYFGPGTRLTVT.

The genes are TRBV5-4 and TRBJ2-5; 15 positions agree with TRBD2. Germline CDR1 is SGHNT and CDR2 is YYREEE (reference sequence). This CDR3 has 18 residues. The trim removed 1 base at V and 2 bases at J, leaving 6 bases unmatched. The CDR3 DNA reads TGTGCCAGCAGCTTGTCGGGACTAGCGGGAGGAGGGCAAGAGACCCAGTACTTC. Its protein is CASSLSGLAGGGQETQYF. Based on the CDR3 plus reference TRBV5-4 and TRBJ2-5, the full variable domain is ETGVTQSPTHLIKTRGQQVTLRCSSQSGHNTVSWYQQALGQGPQFIFQYYREEENGRGNFPPRFSGLQFPNYSSELNVNALELDDSALYLCASSLSGLAGGGQETQYFGPGTRLLVL.

This clonotype appeared a few times. This rearrangement joins TRBV7-9 to TRBJ2-5; maybe TRBD2 (6 bases). Germline loops: CDR1 SEHNR, CDR2 FQNEAQ (reference sequence). CDR3 length: 15 amino acids. Trimming shortened V by 2 bases and J by 5 bases, and 15 bases separated the two germline ends. CDR3 nucleotides: TGTGCCAGCAGCTTACGTAGGGAGGCTTGGGAGACCCAGTACTTC. It translates to CASSLRREAWETQYF. The complete variable domain, with remaining parts taken from reference TRBV7-9 and TRBJ2-5, reads DTGVSQNPRHKITKRGQNVTFRCDPISEHNRLYWYRQTLGQGPEFLTYFQNEAQLEKSRLLSDRFSAERPKGSFSTLEIQRTEQGDSAMYLCASSLRREAWETQYFGPGTRLLVL.

V usage is TRBV12-3 or TRBV12-4 and J usage is TRBJ2-3; 8 nucleotides agree with TRBD2. The CDR3 is 18 amino acids. V shed 6 bases, J shed 6 bases, and the junction held 20 bases outside the gene matches. For the CDR3, the DNA is TGTGCCAGCAGCGGACCTATAAGCGGGAGTTGGCTGTTGGATACGCAGTATTTT. Amino acids: CASSGPISGSWLLDTQYF.

This clonotype was found a few times. This chain joins TRBV5-6 and TRBJ1-2; D is unclear. Trimming removed 3 bases at V and 4 bases at J, with 7 bases between. The length of the CDR3 is 12 residues. In germline, CDR1 is SGHDT, CDR2 YYEEEE. This chain's CDR3 is CASSSDAYGYTF. Here the CDR3 DNA reads TGTGCCAGCAGCTCAGATGCCTATGGCTACACCTTC.

The rearrangement links TRBV30 to TRBJ2-5; 8 bases are shared with TRBD2. CDR3 length: 10 residues. The V gene's germline CDR1 is GTSNPN and CDR2 SVGIG (reference sequence). Losses at the gene ends were 8 bases for V and 4 bases for J; bases not matched to a gene: 0. Written as DNA, the CDR3 is TGTGCCGCGGGAGGAGAGACCCAGTACTTC. Its protein product is CAAGGETQYF. Together with reference TRBV30 and TRBJ2-5, the CDR3 gives the full variable domain: SQTIHQWPATLVQPVGSPLSLECTVEGTSNPNLYWYRQAAGRGLQLLFYSVGIGQISSEVPQNLSASRPQDRQFILSSKKLLLSDSGFYLCAAGGETQYFGPGTRLLVL.

The V and J genes are TRBV7-9 and TRBJ2-2; D possibly corresponds to TRBD1 (6 bases). The length of the CDR3 is 16 residues. Germline assignment: CDR1 SEHNR and CDR2 FQNEAQ (reference sequence). V lost 5 bases and J 1 base, leaving 14 bases between the germline ends. CDR3 DNA: TGTGCCAGCAGCAGAGGACAGAGTAAGAACACCGGGGAGCTGTTTTTT. It is translated as CASSRGQSKNTGELFF.

The chain has TRBV28 and TRBJ2-3; 11 nucleotides align to TRBD2. After removal of 8 bases from V and 0 bases from J, the junction contained 16 bases not matched to a gene. This CDR3 contains 19 residues. Germline CDR1 MDHEN, CDR2 SYDVKM. CDR3 DNA: TGTGCCAGCGGACAAGAGTCCGGGACTAGCGGCTCTAGCACAGATACGCAGTATTTT. Translated, it gives CASGQESGTSGSSTDTQYF.

On this clonotype: The junction and the germline gene differ at one end; a read error may be behind it. The gene calls are TRBV29-1 and TRBJ2-4; TRBD1 aligns across 8 bases. This CDR3 region has 13 residues. The germline CDR1 and CDR2 sequences are SQVTM and ANQGSEA. The CDR3 coding sequence is TGCAGCGAGACAGGGGTAGCCAATAACATTCAGTACTTC. As protein: CSETGVANNIQYF.

The chain employs TRBV7-3 and TRBJ2-2, with TRBD2 matching 7 bases. V trimming: 3 bases; J trimming: 0 bases; junction bases outside the gene matches: 10. The CDR3 length is 18 residues. The germline gives CDR1 SGHTA, CDR2 FQGTGA. CDR3 loop: CASSFSVLAAANTGELFF. CDR3 nucleotides: TGTGCCAGCAGCTTTTCTGTCCTAGCGGCTGCGAACACCGGGGAGCTGTTTTTT. Looking up the rest from reference TRBV7-3 and TRBJ2-2 gives the full variable domain: GAGVSQTPSNKVTEKGKYVELRCDPISGHTALYWYRQSLGQGPEFLIYFQGTGAADDSGLPNDRFFAVRPEGSVSTLKIQRTERGDSAVYLCASSFSVLAAANTGELFFGEGSRLTVL.

This clonotype was counted only a few times. CDR3 amino acids: CAISPDLSYGYTF. As DNA, the CDR3 is TGTGCCATCAGCCCCGATCTGTCCTATGGCTACACCTTC. This chain uses TRBV10-3 with TRBJ1-2; no firm D call. This CDR3 is built from 13 residues. The V and J ends lost 6 bases and 4 bases respectively, with 12 bases between them. Germline CDR1 ENHRY, CDR2 SYGVKD.

The J gene is TRBJ2-5, the V gene TRBV7-9, with TRBD1 matching 11 bases. The length of the CDR3 is 14 residues. Trimming cost V 6 bases and J 12 bases; bases outside gene matches: 12. In germline, CDR1 is SEHNR, CDR2 FQNEAQ (reference sequence). CDR3 protein: CASSPSLDRGREYF. The CDR3 DNA sequence: TGTGCCAGCAGTCCCTCCCTGGACAGGGGGCGAGAGTACTTC.

V usage is TRBV30 and J usage is TRBJ1-2, with TRBD1 matching over 9 bases. Trimming cost V 4 bases and J 4 bases; bases outside gene matches: 7. The CDR3 is 14 amino acids. CDR1 is GTSNPN, CDR2 SVGIG, per germline (reference sequence). The CDR3 sequence: CAWTLRDRAYGYTF. CDR3 DNA sequence: TGTGCCTGGACCCTCCGGGACAGGGCCTATGGCTACACCTTC. Full variable domain (rest looked up from reference TRBV30 and TRBJ1-2): SQTIHQWPATLVQPVGSPLSLECTVEGTSNPNLYWYRQAAGRGLQLLFYSVGIGQISSEVPQNLSASRPQDRQFILSSKKLLLSDSGFYLCAWTLRDRAYGYTFGSGTRLTVV.

As regards this clonotype: Germline and junction disagree at one end, which may indicate a read error. CDR3 bases: TGTGCCAGCAGCAAAGGGGAAACGGCTGGAAACACCACATATTTT. It codes for CASSKGETAGNTTYF. This rearrangement joins TRBV6-2 or TRBV6-3 to TRBJ1-3; D is perhaps TRBD1 (5 bases). The CDR3 covers 15 residues. Germline lookup yields CDR1 MNHEY and CDR2 SVGEGT.

This clonotype has a count of ten or more. This sequence joins TRBV28 and TRBJ2-2; weak D call: TRBD2 (5 bases). V was shortened by 3 bases and J by 0 bases, with 11 bases between the two germline ends. The length of the CDR3 is 16 residues. The germline V gene encodes CDR1 MDHEN and CDR2 SYDVKM. In DNA form, the CDR3 reads TGTGCCAGCAGTTTCTGGCGGAGGCCGAACACCGGGGAGCTGTTTTTT. Its protein product is CASSFWRRPNTGELFF. The full variable domain, with the rest looked up from reference TRBV28 and TRBJ2-2, is DVKVTQSSRYLVKRTGEKVFLECVQDMDHENMFWYRQDPGLGLRLIYFSYDVKMKEKGDIPEGYSVSREKKERFSLILESASTNQTSMYLCASSFWRRPNTGELFFGEGSRLTVL.